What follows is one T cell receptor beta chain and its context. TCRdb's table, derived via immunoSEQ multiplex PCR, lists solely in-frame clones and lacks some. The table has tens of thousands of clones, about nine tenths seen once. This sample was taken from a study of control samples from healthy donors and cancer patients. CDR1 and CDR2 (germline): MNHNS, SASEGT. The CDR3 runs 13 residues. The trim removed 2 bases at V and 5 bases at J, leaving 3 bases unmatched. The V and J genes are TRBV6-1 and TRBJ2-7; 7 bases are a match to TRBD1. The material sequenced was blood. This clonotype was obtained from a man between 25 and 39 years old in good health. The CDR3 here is CASSERQGHEQYF. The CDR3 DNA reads TGTGCCAGCAGTGAACGACAGGGCCACGAGCAGTACTTC.